What follows are 19 T cell receptor beta chains derived from one specimen sequenced in a study of T cells in Graves' hyperthyroidism and ophthalmopathy. What was amplified from RNA transcripts were TCR beta CDR3 regions. When the TCR CDR3 underwent first-round RT-PCR, the HTBI primer set was used. One entry per CDR3 protein, called by TCRdb with MiXCR from the multiplex PCR reads. The data show about 500,000 distinct CDR3 sequences, with roughly 15% seen just once and around 28% held by the top ten. The specimen sequenced was blood. The receptor source for this set is a woman younger than 45 with Graves' ophthalmopathy.

This clonotype showed up many times. The V and J genes are TRBV19 and TRBJ2-1; D is possibly TRBD2 (5 bases). CDR3 length equals 15 residues. CDR1 is LNHDA and CDR2 is SQIVND in the germline V gene (reference sequence). The germline V and J ends were trimmed by 5 bases and 4 bases, with 15 bases remaining between them. Here the CDR3 DNA reads TGTGCCAGTAGTCCTTTAGCGAACCCTTACAATGAGCAGTTCTTC. Protein: CASSPLANPYNEQFF.

The chain combines TRBV20-1 with TRBJ2-2, with D hard to call. Trimming stripped 1 base from V and 4 bases from J, with 7 bases between. CDR1 DFQATT and CDR2 SNEGSKA come from the germline V gene (reference sequence). The CDR3 has 13 residues. In nucleotides, the CDR3 is TGCAGTGCTAGAGTGACCCTCACCGGGGAGCTGTTTTTT. Amino acids: CSARVTLTGELFF.

Only a few counts were recorded for this clonotype. The chain uses TRBV29-1 and TRBJ1-2, with no clear D. Trimming removed 3 bases from V and 3 bases from J, with 17 bases in between. The CDR3 has 15 residues. CDR1 and CDR2 (germline): SQVTM, ANQGSEA. The CDR3 region is CSVESRDLGYYGYTF. Here the CDR3 DNA reads TGCAGCGTTGAGAGTCGCGACCTCGGGTACTATGGCTACACCTTC.

This clonotype was recorded a few times. The CDR3 DNA reads as TGTGCCAGCACGGATGCAGGGGCTGGGGCCAACGTCCTGACTTTC. Translating gives CASTDAGAGANVLTF. The rearrangement links TRBV6-2 or TRBV6-3 to TRBJ2-6; possible D gene TRBD1, 6 bases. This CDR3 contains 15 residues. Trimming stripped 7 bases from V and 2 bases from J, with 12 bases between. The germline CDR1 and CDR2 sequences are MNHEY and SVGEGT.

The J gene is TRBJ2-3, the V gene TRBV6-1; 13 bases agree with TRBD2. Germline CDR1 and CDR2: MNHNS and SASEGT. V lost 5 bases, J lost 4 bases, and 6 bases stayed unmatched. This CDR3 contains 16 residues. The CDR3 loop reads CASSPVLAGGPDTQYF. CDR3 bases: TGTGCCAGCAGTCCAGTACTAGCGGGAGGGCCAGATACGCAGTATTTT.

This clonotype showed up many times. The rearrangement links TRBV3-1 to TRBJ2-7; 11 bases align to TRBD2. The germline V gene encodes CDR1 LGHDT and CDR2 YNNKEL (reference sequence). The CDR3 is 14 residues long. After removal of 4 bases from V and 3 bases from J, the junction contained 2 bases not matched to a gene. In nucleotides, the CDR3 is TGTGCCAGCAGCCCGGGACTAGCGGTCTACGAGCAGTACTTC. As protein: CASSPGLAVYEQYF.

Ten or more counts support this clonotype. This rearrangement joins TRBV30 to TRBJ2-7; the D gene is possibly TRBD1 (6 bases). CDR3 length: 16 amino acids. The V end was cut by 4 bases, the J end by 1 base, with 20 bases between. The germline V gene encodes CDR1 GTSNPN and CDR2 SVGIG (reference sequence). The CDR3 DNA reads as TGTGCCTGGACCACTCCCTGGGGGCAGGGATCCTACGAGCAGTACTTC. It specifies CAWTTPWGQGSYEQYF.

CDR3 loop: CASKRGSGGMYEQYF. DNA for the CDR3: TGTGCCAGCAAAAGAGGATCGGGAGGAATGTACGAGCAGTACTTC. The V and J genes are TRBV6-2 or TRBV6-3 and TRBJ2-7, with 7 nucleotides matching TRBD2. V shed 7 bases and J 4 bases; nucleotides not matched to a gene: 13. CDR3 length: 15 amino acids. The germline CDR1 and CDR2 sequences are MNHEY and SVGEGT.

This CDR3 reads CTTGPDRGSTGELFF. CDR3 DNA: TGTACCACCGGACCAGACAGGGGGTCTACCGGGGAGCTGTTTTTT. V usage is TRBV11-2 and J usage is TRBJ2-2, with 9 bases lining up with TRBD1. Germline CDR1 reads SGHAT; CDR2 reads FQNNGV. The CDR3 sequence is 15 residues long.

This clonotype was recorded many times. V and J are TRBV28 and TRBJ2-7, with 10 bases that match TRBD2. The CDR3 runs to 14 residues. J lost 5 bases, V lost 4 bases, and 5 bases had no gene match. The germline V gene has CDR1 MDHEN and CDR2 SYDVKM. CDR3 DNA sequence: TGTGCCAGCAGTTCGAGCGGGAGGGCGCACGAGCAGTACTTC. Encoded protein: CASSSSGRAHEQYF.

The V call is TRBV19, the J call TRBJ2-5; the match to TRBD2 covers 7 bases. The junction had 3 bases not matched to a gene; V was cut back by 3 bases and J by 5 bases. This CDR3 spans 13 amino acids. Per germline, CDR1 LNHDA and CDR2 SQIVND (reference sequence). The CDR3 sequence: CASSIGGKETQYF. CDR3 in DNA: TGTGCCAGTAGTATCGGGGGGAAGGAGACCCAGTACTTC.

The chain uses TRBV12-3 or TRBV12-4 and TRBJ1-2; 9 bases match TRBD1. V was clipped by 5 bases and J by 5 bases; unmatched bases: 9. CDR3 size: 15 residues. CDR3 sequence reads: CASSPIQGAGYGYTF. CDR3 nucleotides: TGTGCCAGCAGTCCTATACAGGGGGCAGGGTATGGCTACACCTTC.

This clonotype was found many times. This sequence joins TRBV5-1 and TRBJ2-1, with unresolved D. CDR1 SGHRS and CDR2 YFSETQ come from the germline V gene. The CDR3 is 13 amino acids. The V end lost 5 bases, the J end lost 0 bases, and 6 bases lay between the germline ends. This chain's CDR3 is CASRVPSYNEQFF. The CDR3 DNA follows: TGCGCCAGCAGGGTACCCTCCTACAATGAGCAGTTCTTC. The entire variable domain, with the rest obtained from reference TRBV5-1 and TRBJ2-1, is as follows: KAGVTQTPRYLIKTRGQQVTLSCSPISGHRSVSWYQQTPGQGLQFLFEYFSETQRNKGNFPGRFSGRQFSNSRSEMNVSTLELGDSALYLCASRVPSYNEQFFGPGTRLTVL.

This clonotype occurred many times. The chain carries TRBV11-3 and TRBJ1-1; no reliable D call. The CDR3 loop spans 14 amino acids. Trimming left V 5 bases short and J 4 bases short, with 14 bases between. Germline V gene sequence: CDR1 SGHNT, CDR2 YENEEA. The CDR3: CASSPGRLSTEAFF. The CDR3 DNA reads as TGTGCCAGCAGCCCCGGTAGGCTGAGCACTGAAGCTTTCTTT.

This clonotype was counted many times. One end of the junction does not line up with germline, which may come from a read error. CDR3 sequence (DNA): TGTGCTAGCAGCTTAGCGCCAGGGGTCTACGAGCAGTACTTC. Translation: CASSLAPGVYEQYF. The chain joins TRBV7-7 to TRBJ2-7, with D possibly being TRBD1 (6 bases). Per germline, CDR1 SSHAT and CDR2 FNYEAQ (reference sequence). CDR3 length: 14 amino acids. Using reference TRBV7-7 and TRBJ2-7 for the parts outside the CDR3, the full variable domain is GAGVSQSPRYKVTKRGQDVTLRCDPISSHATLYWYQQALGQGPEFLTYFNYEAQPDKSGLPSDRFSAERPEGSISTLTIQRTEQRDSAMYRCASSLAPGVYEQYFGPGTRLTVT.

This clonotype was seen only a few times. The chain joins TRBV6-2 or TRBV6-3 to TRBJ2-1; possibly TRBD2 for D (5 bases). Trimming took off 4 bases at V and 10 bases at J, with 17 bases between the two ends. Germline V lookup: CDR1 MNHEY, CDR2 SVGEGT. The CDR3 consists of 14 residues. The CDR3 bases are TGTGCCAGCAGTTCCGGCGGGCCTCGCGGGGAGCAGTTCTTC. Translation gives CASSSGGPRGEQFF.

In its sample, this clonotype was seen many times. This sequence joins TRBV27 and TRBJ2-4; tentative D call: TRBD1 (6 bases). Trimming took off 5 bases at V and 1 base at J, with 12 bases between the two ends. The CDR3 is 15 residues long. CDR1 MNHEY and CDR2 SMNVEV come from the germline V gene (reference sequence). Written as DNA, the CDR3 is TGTGCCAGCAGTGTGACCCAGGGGGCCAAAAACATTCAGTACTTC. It translates to CASSVTQGAKNIQYF.

This clonotype was counted at least ten times. V gene TRBV20-1 combines with J gene TRBJ1-2, with D possibly being TRBD1 (6 bases). The CDR3 extends over 15 amino acids. Germline CDR1 is DFQATT and CDR2 is SNEGSKA (reference sequence). V gave up 4 bases and J gave up 2 bases, with 17 bases separating them. CDR3 sequence (DNA): TGCAGTGCTATAATACGGGGGGCTTCAAACTATGGCTACACCTTC. Translation: CSAIIRGASNYGYTF.

Note on this clonotype: A much larger clone lies one base from this, so it may be a read error. The chain combines TRBV6-2 or TRBV6-3 with TRBJ2-7; 9 positions agree with TRBD1. There are 14 residues in the CDR3. Germline V gene data show CDR1 as MNHEY and CDR2 as SVGEGT. After removal of 5 bases from V and 6 bases from J, the junction contained 8 bases not matched to a gene. The CDR3 spells CASSHRGTGREQYF. The CDR3, as DNA: TGTGCCAGCAGTCACAGGGGGACAGGGCGCGAGCAGTACTTC.